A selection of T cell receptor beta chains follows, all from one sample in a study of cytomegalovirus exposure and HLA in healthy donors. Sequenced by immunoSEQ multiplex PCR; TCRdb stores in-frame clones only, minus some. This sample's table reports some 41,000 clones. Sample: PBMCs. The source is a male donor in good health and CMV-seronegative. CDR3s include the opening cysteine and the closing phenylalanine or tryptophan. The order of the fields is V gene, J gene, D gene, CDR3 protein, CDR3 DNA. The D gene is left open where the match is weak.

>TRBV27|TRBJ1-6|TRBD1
CASSYRQGSNSPLHF
TGTGCCAGCAGTTACCGACAGGGAAGTAATTCACCCCTCCACTTT
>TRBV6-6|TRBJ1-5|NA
CASTTRQPNQPQHF
TGTGCCAGCACAACGAGGCAACCAAATCAGCCCCAGCATTTT
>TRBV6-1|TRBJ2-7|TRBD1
CASSEAGTGASEQYF
TGTGCCAGCAGTGAAGCAGGGACAGGGGCTAGCGAGCAGTACTTC
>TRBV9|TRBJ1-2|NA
CASSVGGTTNYGYTF
TGTGCCAGCAGCGTAGGTGGCACCACTAACTATGGCTACACCTTC
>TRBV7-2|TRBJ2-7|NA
CASSSTGYEQYF
TGTGCCAGCAGCTCTACAGGGTACGAGCAGTACTTC
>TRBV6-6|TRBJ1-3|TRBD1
CASSYGQGVGNTIYF
TGTGCCAGCAGTTACGGACAGGGGGTTGGAAACACCATATATTTT
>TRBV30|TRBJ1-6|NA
CAWSSGRVASPLHF
TGTGCCTGGAGTAGCGGTAGGGTAGCTTCACCCCTCCACTTT
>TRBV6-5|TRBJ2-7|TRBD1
CASSYVPQGGEQYF
TGTGCCAGCAGTTACGTACCACAGGGGGGCGAGCAGTACTTC
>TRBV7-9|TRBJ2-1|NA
CASSDPADKPINNEQFF
TGTGCCAGCAGCGACCCCGCGGACAAACCGATAAACAATGAGCAGTTCTTC
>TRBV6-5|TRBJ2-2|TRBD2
CASRLAGGPAGELFF
TGTGCCAGCAGGCTAGCGGGGGGGCCGGCCGGGGAGCTGTTTTTT
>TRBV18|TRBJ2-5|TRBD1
CASSPNQGAGETQYF
TGTGCCAGCTCACCGAACCAGGGGGCGGGAGAGACCCAGTACTTC
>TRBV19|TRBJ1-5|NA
CASSIFRQSNQPQHF
TGTGCCAGTAGTATCTTTAGACAGAGCAATCAGCCCCAGCATTTT
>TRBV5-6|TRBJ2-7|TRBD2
CASSWAGGSRYEQYF
TGTGCCAGCAGCTGGGCGGGGGGCTCTCGCTACGAGCAGTACTTC
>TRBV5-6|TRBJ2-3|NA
CASRYTTDTQYF
TGTGCCAGCAGGTACACCACAGATACGCAGTATTTT
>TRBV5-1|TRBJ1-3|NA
CASSLDESSGNTIYF
TGCGCCAGCAGCTTGGACGAGAGCTCTGGAAACACCATATATTTT
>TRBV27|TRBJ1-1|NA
CASTRSVGRNTEAFF
TGTGCCAGCACTCGGAGCGTAGGAAGGAACACTGAAGCTTTCTTT
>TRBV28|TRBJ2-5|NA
CASSFGREETQYF
TGTGCCAGCAGTTTCGGCAGGGAAGAGACCCAGTACTTC
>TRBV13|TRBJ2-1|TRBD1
CASSTSQGAGEQFF
TGTGCCAGCAGCACTTCACAGGGGGCTGGTGAGCAGTTCTTC
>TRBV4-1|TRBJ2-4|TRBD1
CASSQDQTGGADIQYF
TGCGCCAGCAGCCAAGATCAAACAGGGGGCGCAGACATTCAGTACTTC
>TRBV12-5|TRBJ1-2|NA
CASGLGSPLYGYTF
TGTGCTAGTGGTTTGGGTTCTCCCCTTTATGGCTACACCTTC
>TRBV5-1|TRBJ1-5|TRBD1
CASSLTGGSQPQHF
TGCGCCAGCAGCTTAACAGGGGGCAGTCAGCCCCAGCATTTT
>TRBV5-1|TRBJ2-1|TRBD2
CASSPDTRGVYNEQFF
TGCGCCAGCAGCCCGGACACGCGGGGGGTTTACAATGAGCAGTTCTTC
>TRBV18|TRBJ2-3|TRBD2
CASSLTSGDTDTQYF
TGTGCCAGCTCACTGACTAGCGGGGACACAGATACGCAGTATTTT
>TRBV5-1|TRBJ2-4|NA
CASSLGSLAKNIQYF
TGCGCCAGCAGCTTGGGCTCACTAGCCAAAAACATTCAGTACTTC
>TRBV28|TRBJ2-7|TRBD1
CASSSGTGAREQYF
TGTGCCAGCAGTTCCGGGACAGGGGCTCGGGAGCAGTACTTC
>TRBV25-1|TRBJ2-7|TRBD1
CASNDPGQGAYEQYF
TGTGCCAGCAATGACCCGGGACAGGGGGCTTACGAGCAGTACTTC
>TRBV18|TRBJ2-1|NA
CASSPRQSYNEQFF
TGTGCCAGCTCACCAAGACAGTCCTACAATGAGCAGTTCTTC
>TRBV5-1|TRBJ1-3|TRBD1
CASSLTGYGNTIYF
TGCGCCAGCAGTCTGACAGGGTATGGAAACACCATATATTTT
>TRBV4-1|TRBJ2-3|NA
CASRLGHLRADTQYF
TGCGCCAGCAGACTCGGACACCTTCGGGCAGATACGCAGTATTTT
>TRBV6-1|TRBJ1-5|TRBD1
CASIADRGGNQPQHF
TGTGCCAGCATTGCGGACAGGGGAGGCAATCAGCCCCAGCATTTT
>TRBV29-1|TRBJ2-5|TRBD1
CSVDKGQGKTQYF
TGCAGCGTTGATAAGGGACAGGGAAAGACCCAGTACTTC
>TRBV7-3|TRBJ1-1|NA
CASSEGPSLNTEAFF
TGTGCCAGCAGCGAGGGCCCATCCTTGAACACTGAAGCTTTCTTT
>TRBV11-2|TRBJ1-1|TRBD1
CASSLVGQGGTEAFF
TGTGCCAGCAGCTTAGTCGGACAGGGTGGCACTGAAGCTTTCTTT
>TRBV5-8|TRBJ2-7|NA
CASSFGGLHEQYF
TGTGCCAGCAGCTTCGGTGGGCTCCACGAGCAGTACTTC
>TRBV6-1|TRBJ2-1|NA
CASQRQSSYNEQFF
TGTGCCAGCCAACGACAGAGCTCCTACAATGAGCAGTTCTTC
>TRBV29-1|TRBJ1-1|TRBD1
CSVVRQGKGTEAFF
TGCAGCGTTGTTAGACAGGGAAAGGGCACTGAAGCTTTCTTT
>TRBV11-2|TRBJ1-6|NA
CASSRTYRVSNSPLHF
TGTGCCAGCAGCCGAACCTACAGGGTTAGCAATTCACCCCTCCACTTT
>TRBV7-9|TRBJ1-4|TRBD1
CASSLAWTGSHLNEKLFF
TGTGCCAGCAGCTTAGCCTGGACAGGGTCCCACCTGAATGAAAAACTGTTTTTT
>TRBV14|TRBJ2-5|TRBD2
CASSQDLSASGGLEETQYF
TGTGCCAGCAGCCAAGATTTAAGTGCTAGCGGGGGGCTTGAAGAGACCCAGTACTTC
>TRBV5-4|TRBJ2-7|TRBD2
CASKRGGGYEQYF
TGTGCCAGCAAGCGGGGGGGAGGCTACGAGCAGTACTTC
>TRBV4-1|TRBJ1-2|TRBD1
CASSQVTGTEERGYTF
TGCGCCAGCAGCCAAGTCACCGGGACAGAGGAACGGGGCTACACCTTC
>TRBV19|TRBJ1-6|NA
CASSPVGGSGSPLHF
TGTGCCAGTTCTCCGGTGGGGGGTTCGGGTTCACCCCTCCACTTT
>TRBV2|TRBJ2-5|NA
CASSPIPQGQETQYF
TGTGCCAGCAGCCCAATCCCGCAGGGTCAAGAGACCCAGTACTTC
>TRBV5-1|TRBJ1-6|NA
CASSLAQGKSPLHF
TGCGCCAGCAGCTTGGCGCAGGGGAAATCACCCCTCCACTTT
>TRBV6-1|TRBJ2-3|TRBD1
CASKGTGDTDTQYF
TGTGCCAGCAAAGGGACAGGGGACACAGATACGCAGTATTTT
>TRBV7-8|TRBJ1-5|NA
CASSVTGIANSNQPQHF
TGTGCCAGCAGCGTGACAGGTATAGCTAATAGCAATCAGCCCCAGCATTTT
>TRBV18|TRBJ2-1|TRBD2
CASSRPGGEQFF
TGTGCCAGCTCACGACCGGGAGGAGAGCAGTTCTTC
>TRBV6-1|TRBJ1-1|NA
CASSEVIRTEAFF
TGTGCCAGCAGTGAGGTAATTCGGACTGAAGCTTTCTTT
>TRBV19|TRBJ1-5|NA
CASSPPGAGNQPQHF
TGTGCCAGTAGTCCGCCCGGAGCGGGCAATCAGCCCCAGCATTTT
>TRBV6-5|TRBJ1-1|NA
CASSWGGQGTEAFF
TGTGCCAGCAGTTGGGGGGGCCAGGGCACTGAAGCTTTCTTT